The rows below give T cell receptor beta chains drawn from one sample of a study of blood T cell repertoires in COVID-19. TCRdb's table, derived via immunoSEQ multiplex PCR, lists solely in-frame clones and lacks some. The sample has about 190,000 clones, roughly 79% seen once; the top ten hold about 18%. The material sequenced was peripheral blood. The origin of the receptors is a man in his sixties with active or convalescent COVID-19. CDR3s include the opening cysteine and the closing phenylalanine or tryptophan. Each record gives: V gene, J gene, clone size, D gene, CDR3 protein, CDR3 DNA. The D gene is left open where the match is weak. The size of a clone is reported for some rows only, either as once, few or many, or as a class for expanded clones.

>TRBV11-2|TRBJ2-1|.|TRBD2
CASSSLGGGPDEQFF
TGTGCCAGCAGCTCGTTGGGGGGAGGGCCTGATGAGCAGTTCTTC
>TRBV4-1|TRBJ1-3|once|TRBD1
CASSLQGADGNTIYF
TGCGCCAGCAGCCTCCAGGGGGCAGACGGAAACACCATATATTTT
>TRBV24-1|TRBJ2-7|few|.
CATSGPGVGEQYF
TGTGCCACCAGTGGCCCAGGGGTTGGCGAGCAGTACTTC
>TRBV28|TRBJ1-2|.|.
CASIPRTESYGYTF
TGTGCCAGCATCCCCCGGACAGAGTCATATGGCTACACCTTC
>TRBV5-1|TRBJ2-1|.|.
CASSLGRNNEQFF
TGCGCCAGCAGCTTGGGTAGAAACAATGAGCAGTTCTTC
>TRBV21-1|TRBJ2-7|.|.
CASKGRGLGQVSSYEQYF
TGTGCCAGCAAAGGTAGAGGTCTTGGACAGGTGAGCTCCTACGAGCAGTACTTC
>TRBV7-3|TRBJ2-2|.|TRBD1
CASSSNLPGQGMGTGELFF
TGTGCCAGCAGCTCGAACCTTCCGGGACAGGGAATGGGCACCGGGGAGCTGTTTTTT
>TRBV5-8|TRBJ2-7|.|.
CASSTGSSYF
TGTGCCAGCAGCACGGGGTCCAGCTACTTC
>TRBV7-3|TRBJ2-3|.|.
CASSLDEDTQYF
TGTGCCAGCAGCTTAGATGAGGATACGCAGTATTTT
>TRBV2|TRBJ2-1|once|TRBD2
CASSEGSGRGNEQFF
TGTGCCAGCAGTGAGGGGAGCGGGAGGGGCAATGAGCAGTTCTTC
>TRBV6-2/TRBV6-3|TRBJ2-1|.|TRBD1
CASSYAGTDNEQFF
TGTGCCAGCAGTTACGCCGGGACAGATAATGAGCAGTTCTTC
>TRBV7-2|TRBJ1-5|few|.
CASSFGRRSNQPQHF
TGTGCCAGCAGCTTTGGACGGAGGAGCAATCAGCCCCAGCATTTT
>TRBV7-9|TRBJ1-2|.|TRBD1
CASSLGSNRGSSGYTF
TGTGCCAGCAGCTTAGGGTCAAACAGGGGTTCGTCTGGCTACACCTTC
>TRBV4-3|TRBJ1-1|.|TRBD1
CASSQGTGARTEAFF
TGCGCCAGCAGCCAAGGGACAGGGGCACGGACTGAAGCTTTCTTT
>TRBV27|TRBJ2-7|.|.
CASSFLSRGLSRGQYF
TGTGCCAGCAGTTTCCTTTCGCGGGGGCTCTCTCGCGGGCAGTACTTC
>TRBV6-2/TRBV6-3|TRBJ2-7|.|.
CASSYTASLKEQYF
TGTGCCAGCAGTTATACGGCTAGTTTAAAAGAGCAGTACTTC
>TRBV7-9|TRBJ2-1|.|TRBD1
CASSSQGDYNEQFF
TGTGCCAGCAGCTCCCAGGGGGACTACAATGAGCAGTTCTTC
>TRBV27|TRBJ2-3|.|TRBD1
CASSKGGVDTQYF
TGTGCCAGCAGTAAAGGGGGCGTAGATACGCAGTATTTT
>TRBV5-1|TRBJ1-1|.|.
CASSPVGGWLRGNTEAFF
TGCGCCAGCAGCCCGGTGGGAGGGTGGCTTAGGGGGAACACTGAAGCTTTCTTT
>TRBV5-1|TRBJ1-5|once|.
CASSRDSGTNQPQHF
TGCGCCAGCAGCAGGGACTCTGGCACCAATCAGCCCCAGCATTTT